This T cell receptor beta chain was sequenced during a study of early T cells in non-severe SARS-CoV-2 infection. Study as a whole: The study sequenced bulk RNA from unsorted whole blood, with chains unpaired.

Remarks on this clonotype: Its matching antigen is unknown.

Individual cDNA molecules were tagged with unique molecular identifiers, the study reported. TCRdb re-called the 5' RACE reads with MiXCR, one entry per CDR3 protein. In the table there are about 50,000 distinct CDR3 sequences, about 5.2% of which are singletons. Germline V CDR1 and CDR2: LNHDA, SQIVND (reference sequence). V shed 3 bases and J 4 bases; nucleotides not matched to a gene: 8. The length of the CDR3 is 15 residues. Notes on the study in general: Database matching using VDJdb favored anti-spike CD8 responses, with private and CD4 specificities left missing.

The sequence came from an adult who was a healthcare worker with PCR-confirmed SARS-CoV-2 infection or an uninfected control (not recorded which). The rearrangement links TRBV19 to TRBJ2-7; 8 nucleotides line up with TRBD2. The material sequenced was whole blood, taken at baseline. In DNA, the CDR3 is TGTGCCAGTAGTATGGGAAGCGGGAGCCGGTACGAGCAGTACTTC. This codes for CASSMGSGSRYEQYF. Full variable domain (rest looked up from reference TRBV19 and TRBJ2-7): DGGITQSPKYLFRKEGQNVTLSCEQNLNHDAMYWYRQDPGQGLRLIYYSQIVNDFQKGDIAEGYSVSREKKESFPLTVTSAQKNPTAFYLCASSMGSGSRYEQYFGPGTRLTVT.